Reported below is one TCR beta chain. The antigen is undetermined. In the original analysis: There were no quality scores in the junction-only immunoSEQ sequences, so filtering differed. The method was immunoSEQ multiplex PCR; TCRdb's version includes in-frame clones alone and lacks a portion of them. V and J calls and clone size follow that table, whereas D and trimming were derived from the DNA. The sample yields about 2.1 million clones, 93% seen once. Terminally differentiated effector memory CD45RA+ cells were excluded from the naive CD8 cells, which were CD45RO-negative and positively selected for CCR7. The entry originates in a study of shared clonotypes between healthy human individuals. About the research overall: CD4 naive cells filled three plates per donor, CD4 memory three, CD8 naive two and CD8 memory one. Study-wide results and limits: Researchers sampled only blood; tissue repertoires likely differ.

Sequencing used naive CD8+ T cells from PBMCs. The sequence was collected from a man between 18 and 35 years old in good health. Some clones in this sample may be carry-over from other donors' samples.

The CDR3 protein is CASSQAKNIQYF. In DNA, the CDR3 is TGTGCCAGCAGTCAGGCCAAAAACATTCAGTACTTC. V and J are TRBV6-5 and TRBJ2-4, with D unclear. V dropped 5 bases and J dropped 1 base, with 3 bases sitting between them. The CDR3 is made up of 12 amino acids. Germline V gives CDR1 MNHEY, CDR2 SVGAGI.